This T cell receptor (beta chain) was recorded in a study of shared T cell receptors in the human thymus. Measured with immunoSEQ multiplex PCR; TCRdb has only the in-frame clones, and not every one. The table includes roughly 560,000 clones, around three quarters detected once. The sample was also linked to a second study, of human thymus T cells. Per that study: Use of V and J genes seemed skewed within the thymic and blood repertoires.

What was sequenced was thymocytes. The sequence was collected from a boy under two years old with a congenital heart defect.

CDR3 DNA: TGTGCCAGCAACCCTGGGCGGGGGTCCCTTGGCTACGAGCAGTACTTC. Encoded protein: CASNPGRGSLGYEQYF. This sequence joins TRBV28 and TRBJ2-7; 7 bases are shared with TRBD2. Germline V lookup: CDR1 MDHEN, CDR2 SYDVKM. The CDR3 spans 16 residues. Trimming at V came to 7 bases and at J to 3 bases, leaving 15 bases not matched to a gene.